This passage covers 23 T cell receptor beta chains from one sample sequenced in a study of control samples from healthy donors and cancer patients. TCRdb's table, derived via immunoSEQ multiplex PCR, lists solely in-frame clones and lacks some. The table has about 130,000 clones, almost 95% seen once. Sequenced: PBMCs. The receptors shown here come from a man of 80 years or more with head and neck cancer.

CDR3 loop: CARGGRGGYNSPLHF. The DNA of the CDR3 is TGTGCCCGCGGGGGCAGGGGGGGCTATAATTCACCCCTCCACTTT. The rearrangement links TRBV6-5 to TRBJ1-6; 7 nucleotides agree with TRBD1. The CDR3 contains 15 residues. From germline, CDR1 is MNHEY and CDR2 SVGAGI. The V gene end was trimmed by 11 bases and the J gene end by 3 bases; junction bases not matched to a gene: 10.

The rearrangement joins TRBV9 to TRBJ2-3; 11 bases line up with TRBD2. The junction had 11 bases not matched to a gene; V was cut back by 3 bases and J by 2 bases. The CDR3 has 18 residues. Germline CDR1 and CDR2: SGDLS and YYNGEE. The CDR3 nucleotides read TGTGCCAGCAGCGAGACGGGTAATAGCGGGAGGGTCACAGATACGCAGTATTTT. Encoded protein: CASSETGNSGRVTDTQYF.

The chain combines TRBV11-3 with TRBJ1-5, with a possible D match to TRBD1 (6 bases). The CDR3 has 18 residues. V lost 1 base, J lost 1 base, and 17 bases lay in between. The germline gives CDR1 SGHNT, CDR2 YENEEA. DNA for the CDR3: TGTGCCAGCAGCTTAGCAGGGAACGGGGGCTTGAGCAATCAGCCCCAGCATTTT. This encodes CASSLAGNGGLSNQPQHF.

The chain combines TRBV18 with TRBJ2-2; TRBD2 matches at 14 bases. With 2 bases clipped from V and 6 bases from J, the junction kept 8 bases outside the gene matches. CDR3 length: 18 amino acids. Per germline, CDR1 KGHSH and CDR2 LQKENI. The CDR3 reads CASSPGTSGSSNSGELFF. CDR3 nucleotide sequence: TGTGCCAGCTCACCAGGGACTAGCGGGAGTTCAAACTCCGGGGAGCTGTTTTTT.

This chain links TRBV29-1 with TRBJ2-3; no firm D call. The germline V and J ends were trimmed by 3 bases and 2 bases, with 9 bases remaining between them. This CDR3 comprises 13 residues. The germline gives CDR1 SQVTM, CDR2 ANQGSEA. As DNA, the CDR3 is TGCAGCGTTGACAGCCAGAACACAGATACGCAGTATTTT. It is translated as CSVDSQNTDTQYF.

The gene calls are TRBV15 and TRBJ1-3; no clear D gene. Germline V gene sequence: CDR1 LNHNV, CDR2 YYDKDF (reference sequence). The CDR3 has 15 residues. Between the trimmed V and J ends, which lost 3 bases and 0 bases, there was a span of 9 bases. CDR3 DNA sequence: TGTGCCACCAGCAGCACTGTGTACTCTGGAAACACCATATATTTT. Translating gives CATSSTVYSGNTIYF.

V is TRBV5-1 and J is TRBJ1-2; TRBD1 matches at 10 bases. CDR1 is SGHRS, CDR2 YFSETQ, per germline. The CDR3 extends over 14 amino acids. V trimming: 4 bases; J trimming: 3 bases; junction bases outside the gene matches: 3. The CDR3 sequence is CASSAGTGDYGYTF. In DNA form, the CDR3 reads TGCGCCAGCAGCGCGGGGACAGGGGACTATGGCTACACCTTC.

The chain links TRBV10-3 to TRBJ2-1; D is undetermined. Trimming pared 4 bases from V and 8 bases from J, leaving 9 bases between. Germline V gives CDR1 ENHRY, CDR2 SYGVKD. This CDR3 spans 12 amino acids. CDR3 sequence: CAISGSTYEQFF. The CDR3 DNA is TGTGCCATCAGTGGTAGCACCTATGAGCAGTTCTTC.

The CDR3 is CASGRTNYGYTF. In DNA form, the CDR3 reads TGTGCCAGCGGCCGGACTAACTATGGCTACACCTTC. This chain links TRBV12-3 or TRBV12-4 with TRBJ1-2; D not certain. The V gene lost 8 bases and the J gene lost 0 bases, with 7 bases spanning the gap. This CDR3 contains 12 residues.

The chain uses TRBV2 and TRBJ2-7; D gene unclear. Germline V gene data show CDR1 as SNHLY and CDR2 as FYNNEI. The V and J ends lost 5 bases and 2 bases respectively, with 7 bases between them. This CDR3 spans 12 amino acids. The CDR3 nucleotides read TGTGCCAGCAGTATCAGTACCTACGAGCAGTACTTC. This translates into CASSISTYEQYF.

This rearrangement joins TRBV18 to TRBJ2-7; D might be TRBD1 (6 bases). Germline CDR1 KGHSH, CDR2 LQKENI. This CDR3 is built from 16 residues. V lost 3 bases, J lost 3 bases, and 18 bases lay in between. The CDR3 sequence is CASSPPIAQGGYEQYF. The CDR3, as DNA: TGTGCCAGCTCACCTCCAATAGCCCAAGGGGGCTACGAGCAGTACTTC.

This chain uses TRBV28 with TRBJ2-7; 7 bases are a match to TRBD1. V shed 2 bases and J 4 bases; nucleotides not matched to a gene: 2. The CDR3 is 13 residues long. The germline CDR1 and CDR2 sequences are MDHEN and SYDVKM. The CDR3 DNA reads as TGTGCCAGCAGTTTAGGGACAGAATACGAGCAGTACTTC. Its translation is CASSLGTEYEQYF.

This chain uses TRBV9 with TRBJ2-1, with 7 bases aligning to TRBD2. Germline trimming cut 4 bases from V and 8 bases from J; bases unmatched to any gene: 18. The germline V gene has CDR1 SGDLS and CDR2 YYNGEE. The CDR3 loop spans 17 amino acids. The CDR3 sequence is CASSSRPSGGGWDEQFF. CDR3 sequence (DNA): TGTGCCAGCAGCTCCCGACCCAGTGGGGGGGGGTGGGATGAGCAGTTCTTC.

The genes are TRBV6-4 and TRBJ2-2, with D hard to call. The CDR3 is 14 amino acids. Germline values: CDR1 MRHNA, CDR2 SNTAGT. The V and J ends lost 4 bases and 0 bases respectively, with 6 bases between them. CDR3 protein: CASSVTANTGELFF. The CDR3 DNA sequence: TGTGCCAGCAGTGTTACGGCGAACACCGGGGAGCTGTTTTTT.

The rearrangement uses TRBV18 and TRBJ1-1; D uncertain. The ends were cut back, 5 bases at V and 10 bases at J, with 20 bases in the middle. The CDR3 has 14 amino acids. From germline, CDR1 is KGHSH and CDR2 LQKENI. CDR3 coding DNA: TGTGCCAGCTCATCCGCGGGAGGCCCTTTGGGAGCTTTCTTT. Encoded protein: CASSSAGGPLGAFF. Complete variable domain (other parts from reference TRBV18 and TRBJ1-1): NAGVMQNPRHLVRRRGQEARLRCSPMKGHSHVYWYRQLPEEGLKFMVYLQKENIIDESGMPKERFSAEFPKEGPSILRIQQVVRGDSAAYFCASSSAGGPLGAFFGQGTRLTVV.

This chain uses TRBV2 with TRBJ2-3, with 15 nucleotides matching TRBD2. The CDR3 loop spans 18 amino acids. After removal of 4 bases from V and 2 bases from J, the junction contained 7 bases not matched to a gene. Germline V CDR1 and CDR2: SNHLY, FYNNEI. The CDR3 sequence: CASSGTSGGEPITDTQYF. Here the CDR3 DNA reads TGTGCCAGCAGTGGGACTAGCGGGGGGGAGCCGATCACAGATACGCAGTATTTT.

This clone has only one observation. This chain connects TRBV5-1 to TRBJ2-5; possibly TRBD2 for D (6 bases). Deletions cut 5 bases from V and 1 base from J, with 12 bases between. The CDR3 is made up of 14 amino acids. CDR1 and CDR2 from the germline V gene are SGHRS and YFSETQ. This CDR3 is CASRPGTPQETQYF. The CDR3 DNA is TGCGCCAGCAGACCTGGGACTCCCCAAGAGACCCAGTACTTC.

The chain couples TRBV15 to TRBJ1-1, with unresolved D. The germline gives CDR1 LNHNV, CDR2 YYDKDF (reference sequence). The CDR3 spans 14 residues. With 0 bases removed from V and 2 bases from J, the gap between germline ends came to 7 bases. As DNA, the CDR3 is TGTGCCACCAGCAGAGAAGGGTCCAACACTGAAGCTTTCTTT. Protein: CATSREGSNTEAFF.

The chain combines TRBV9 with TRBJ2-7; D possibly corresponds to TRBD2 (6 bases). The CDR3 has 15 amino acids. V was trimmed by 4 bases and J by 0 bases, leaving 14 bases between them. CDR1 is SGDLS, CDR2 YYNGEE, per germline. This CDR3 reads CASSLGLLSSYEQYF. CDR3 DNA: TGTGCCAGCAGCTTGGGACTCCTGAGCTCCTACGAGCAGTACTTC.

The gene calls are TRBV12-3 or TRBV12-4 and TRBJ2-1, with unresolved D. This CDR3 comprises 13 residues. Trimming left V 6 bases short and J 7 bases short, with 13 bases between. CDR3 bases: TGTGCCAGCAGCCCCGGAGTGGGGAATGAGCAGTTCTTC. Its translation is CASSPGVGNEQFF.

Only one count was recorded for this clone. The V and J genes are TRBV7-9 and TRBJ2-6, with D possibly matching TRBD1 (5 bases). Trimming cost V 4 bases and J 0 bases, with 7 bases left between them. The CDR3 sequence is 15 residues long. Germline V gene sequence: CDR1 SEHNR, CDR2 FQNEAQ (reference sequence). This CDR3 is CASSSRGSGANVLTF. CDR3 DNA: TGTGCCAGCAGCTCAAGGGGCTCTGGGGCCAACGTCCTGACTTTC.

This clone was detected only a few times. V gene TRBV5-1 combines with J gene TRBJ1-2, with TRBD1 as a possible D gene (5 bases). CDR3 length: 15 amino acids. Trimming cost V 2 bases and J 2 bases, with 13 bases left between them. The germline V gene has CDR1 SGHRS and CDR2 YFSETQ. DNA for the CDR3: TGCGCCAGCAGCTTTGGGGACGGACCAAACTATGGCTACACCTTC. Translation: CASSFGDGPNYGYTF.

The V call is TRBV30, the J call TRBJ1-3; D possibly corresponds to TRBD1 (6 bases). Deletions cut 3 bases from V and 9 bases from J, with 15 bases between. The CDR3 has 13 residues. Germline V lookup: CDR1 GTSNPN, CDR2 SVGIG (reference sequence). This CDR3 is CAWSEQGSVTIYF. The CDR3 DNA is TGTGCCTGGAGCGAACAGGGTTCGGTCACCATATATTTT.